A single sample gave rise to the 28 T cell receptor beta chains below, sequenced in a study of shared T cell receptors in the human thymus. Profiling relied on immunoSEQ multiplex PCR, and the TCRdb table lists in-frame clones only, not all of them. The sample records 600,000 to 900,000 clones, 70% to 90% being singletons. The sample was also reused in another study, on human thymus T cells.

The specimen was thymocytes. These receptor sequences come from a girl less than two years old with a congenital heart defect.

The CDR3 nucleotides read TGTGCCATCAGTGGGTACAGAGACAACACCGGGGAGCTGTTTTTT. This gives the protein CAISGYRDNTGELFF. The chain is built from TRBV10-3 and TRBJ2-2; D is ambiguous. Germline CDR1 is ENHRY and CDR2 is SYGVKD. CDR3 length: 15 amino acids. Trimming took 4 bases from V and 2 from J, leaving 11 bases between them.

This clone was counted between two and nine times. The rearrangement uses TRBV5-1 and TRBJ2-7, with TRBD1 matching 9 bases. Germline CDR1 SGHRS, CDR2 YFSETQ. The CDR3 sequence is 14 residues long. V gave up 3 bases and J gave up 3 bases; unmatched junction bases: 4. CDR3 sequence: CASSSRDRVYEQYF. Written as DNA, the CDR3 is TGCGCCAGCAGCTCCCGGGACAGGGTCTACGAGCAGTACTTC.

The rearrangement joins TRBV4-1 to TRBJ2-7; the D gene is possibly TRBD1 (5 bases). V was shortened by 3 bases and J by 6 bases, with 18 bases between the two germline ends. The CDR3 totals 15 residues. CDR1 is MGHRA and CDR2 is YSYEKL in the germline V gene. DNA of the CDR3: TGCGCCAGCAGCCAGGTAGGACATTGGTACGCCGAGCAGTACTTC. This gives the protein CASSQVGHWYAEQYF.

The J gene is TRBJ2-2, the V gene TRBV4-1; a weak D match, TRBD1 (5 bases). This CDR3 contains 17 residues. V gave up 4 bases and J gave up 7 bases, with 22 bases separating them. CDR1 is MGHRA, CDR2 YSYEKL, per germline. The CDR3 protein is CASSPRLINPQGGELFF. CDR3 DNA sequence: TGCGCCAGCAGCCCCCGGTTGATTAACCCCCAGGGCGGGGAGCTGTTTTTT.

The rearrangement links TRBV20-1 to TRBJ1-2; D gene ambiguous. CDR3 length equals 11 residues. Trimming stripped 3 bases from V and 6 bases from J, with 8 bases between. Germline lookup yields CDR1 DFQATT and CDR2 SNEGSKA (reference sequence). CDR3 in amino acids: CSASSGNGYTF. In nucleotides, the CDR3 is TGCAGTGCTAGTTCAGGAAATGGCTACACCTTC.

This clone was recorded only once. The CDR3 protein is CASSLYGGRTEAFF. The CDR3 region has the DNA TGCGCCAGCAGCTTGTATGGAGGGAGAACTGAAGCTTTCTTT. The genes are TRBV5-1 and TRBJ1-1; D remains unclear. The ends were cut back, 1 base at V and 5 bases at J, with 12 bases in the middle. This CDR3 contains 14 residues. CDR1 and CDR2 from the germline V gene are SGHRS and YFSETQ.

J is TRBJ1-6 and V is TRBV6-1; TRBD1 might be the D (6 bases). This CDR3 spans 20 amino acids. Between the trimmed V and J ends, which lost 4 bases and 1 base, there was a span of 23 bases. Germline loops: CDR1 MNHNS, CDR2 SASEGT. DNA of the CDR3: TGTGCCAGCAGTGCAAAACAGAGGACCGGGACATATTCCTATAATTCACCCCTCCACTTT. This sequence encodes CASSAKQRTGTYSYNSPLHF.

The chain combines TRBV6-6 with TRBJ1-2; a weak D match, TRBD1 (6 bases). This CDR3 contains 16 residues. Trimming cost V 4 bases and J 2 bases, with 17 bases left between them. Germline CDR1 reads MNHNY; CDR2 reads SVGAGI (reference sequence). CDR3 DNA sequence: TGTGCCAGCAGTTCCAAAAACACAGGGAAGAACTATGGCTACACCTTC. Translated, it gives CASSSKNTGKNYGYTF.

The chain's CDR3 is CASSFSPWWGKSYEQYF. For the CDR3, the DNA is TGTGCCAGCAGTTTTTCCCCTTGGTGGGGCAAATCCTACGAGCAGTACTTC. This chain links TRBV28 with TRBJ2-7, with a weak D call TRBD1 (5 bases). Germline lookup yields CDR1 MDHEN and CDR2 SYDVKM. This CDR3 is built from 17 residues. V was clipped by 3 bases and J by 1 base, with 19 bases between them. The full variable domain, in which reference TRBV28 and TRBJ2-7 provide the parts outside the CDR3, is DVKVTQSSRYLVKRTGEKVFLECVQDMDHENMFWYRQDPGLGLRLIYFSYDVKMKEKGDIPEGYSVSREKKERFSLILESASTNQTSMYLCASSFSPWWGKSYEQYFGPGTRLTVT.

V gene TRBV5-6 combines with J gene TRBJ1-1; TRBD1 might be the D (5 bases). The CDR3 is 17 residues long. Germline V gene lookup returns CDR1 SGHDT and CDR2 YYEEEE. Trimming left V 0 bases short and J 0 bases short, with 15 bases between. The CDR3 nucleotides are TGTGCCAGCAGCTTGGTAGGGGCGGACACTTTGAACACTGAAGCTTTCTTT. It codes for CASSLVGADTLNTEAFF.

The genes are TRBV27 and TRBJ2-7; possibly TRBD1 for D (6 bases). The CDR3 consists of 14 residues. Trimming took off 5 bases at V and 4 bases at J, with 15 bases between the two ends. The V gene's germline CDR1 is MNHEY and CDR2 SMNVEV (reference sequence). CDR3 amino acids: CASSPVPGQYEQYF. The DNA for the CDR3 is TGTGCCAGCAGTCCCGTCCCGGGACAATACGAGCAGTACTTC.

V usage is TRBV18 and J usage is TRBJ1-2; D unresolved. Germline CDR1 and CDR2: KGHSH and LQKENI. V lost 4 bases and J 4 bases, leaving 10 bases between the germline ends. The length of the CDR3 is 13 residues. The CDR3 DNA follows: TGTGCCAGCTCACTCGTGAGATTCTATGGCTACACCTTC. Translation: CASSLVRFYGYTF. Full variable domain (missing parts from reference TRBV18 and TRBJ1-2): NAGVMQNPRHLVRRRGQEARLRCSPMKGHSHVYWYRQLPEEGLKFMVYLQKENIIDESGMPKERFSAEFPKEGPSILRIQQVVRGDSAAYFCASSLVRFYGYTFGSGTRLTVV.

The count of this clone is one. The rearrangement uses TRBV6-5 and TRBJ1-4; 7 nucleotides match TRBD1. V shed 8 bases and J 5 bases; nucleotides not matched to a gene: 11. Per the germline V gene, CDR1 is MNHEY and CDR2 is SVGAGI. The CDR3 is made up of 15 amino acids. The CDR3 protein is CASSGGQAQNEKLFF. CDR3 coding DNA: TGTGCCAGCTCAGGAGGACAGGCGCAGAATGAAAAACTGTTTTTT.

The V and J genes are TRBV10-1 and TRBJ2-7, with 10 bases aligning to TRBD1. After removal of 2 bases from V and 6 bases from J, the junction contained 10 bases not matched to a gene. This CDR3 region has 16 residues. From germline, CDR1 is WNHNN and CDR2 SYGVQD (reference sequence). This CDR3 reads CASSERDRGLVGEQYF. CDR3 DNA: TGCGCCAGCAGTGAGAGGGACAGGGGATTGGTGGGCGAGCAGTACTTC.

The chain has TRBV5-5 and TRBJ1-5; D ambiguous. Trimming took off 1 base at V and 9 bases at J, with 14 bases between the two ends. The CDR3 totals 14 residues. The germline CDR1 and CDR2 sequences are SGHKS and YYEKEE (reference sequence). The CDR3 sequence: CASSLRRSPGPQHF. CDR3 nucleotide sequence: TGTGCCAGCAGCTTGCGTCGGTCTCCGGGGCCCCAGCATTTT. Supplemented by reference TRBV5-5 and TRBJ1-5, the full variable domain reads DAGVTQSPTHLIKTRGQQVTLRCSPISGHKSVSWYQQVLGQGPQFIFQYYEKEERGRGNFPDRFSARQFPNYSSELNVNALLLGDSALYLCASSLRRSPGPQHFGDGTRLSIL.

This clone was found once. The rearrangement joins TRBV6-1 to TRBJ1-1; TRBD1 matches 7 bases. The germline V gene encodes CDR1 MNHNS and CDR2 SASEGT. This CDR3 region has 17 residues. Trimming at V came to 1 base and at J to 4 bases, leaving 12 bases not matched to a gene. The CDR3 coding sequence is TGTGCCAGCAGTGAAGAACACAGGGGTTGGGTGGCCACTGAAGCTTTCTTT. Translating it yields CASSEEHRGWVATEAFF.

The chain uses TRBV4-3 and TRBJ2-2; 7 bases agree with TRBD1. V was clipped by 3 bases and J by 4 bases; unmatched bases: 5. The CDR3 extends over 15 amino acids. The germline V gene encodes CDR1 LGHNA and CDR2 YSLEER. The DNA of the CDR3 is TGCGCCAGCAGCCAGAGGGGGCTCACCACCGGGGAGCTGTTTTTT. Its translation: CASSQRGLTTGELFF.

The CDR3 nucleotides read TGTGCCAGCAGCTCCACTTCCAGGGGAAACACCATATATTTT. Its translation: CASSSTSRGNTIYF. The chain is built from TRBV5-4 and TRBJ1-3; D gene unclear. CDR1 and CDR2 (germline): SGHNT, YYREEE (reference sequence). The CDR3 covers 14 residues. Between the trimmed V and J ends, which lost 3 bases and 4 bases, there was a span of 11 bases.

V usage is TRBV7-3 and J usage is TRBJ2-1; TRBD1 agrees at 10 bases. This CDR3 is 14 amino acids long. Germline V CDR1 and CDR2: SGHTA, FQGTGA. The V and J ends lost 4 bases and 5 bases, in that order; junction bases with no gene match: 2. The CDR3 here is CASSSDRGDNEQFF. CDR3 bases: TGTGCCAGCAGCTCGGACAGGGGGGACAATGAGCAGTTCTTC. Supplemented by reference TRBV7-3 and TRBJ2-1, the full variable domain reads GAGVSQTPSNKVTEKGKYVELRCDPISGHTALYWYRQSLGQGPEFLIYFQGTGAADDSGLPNDRFFAVRPEGSVSTLKIQRTERGDSAVYLCASSSDRGDNEQFFGPGTRLTVL.

The chain combines TRBV27 with TRBJ2-3; 10 bases match TRBD2. From germline, CDR1 is MNHEY and CDR2 SMNVEV (reference sequence). Trimming cost V 3 bases and J 4 bases; bases outside gene matches: 10. CDR3 length equals 17 residues. In nucleotides, the CDR3 is TGTGCCAGCAGTTTTGGCGGGGCTAGCGGGGGCGCAGATACGCAGTATTTT. Protein sequence: CASSFGGASGGADTQYF.

The chain combines TRBV5-6 with TRBJ1-3; D gene unclear. The CDR3 contains 16 residues. The ends were cut back, 2 bases at V and 4 bases at J, with 16 bases in the middle. In germline, CDR1 is SGHDT, CDR2 YYEEEE. The CDR3 protein is CASSFFAGLPGNTIYF. CDR3 nucleotide sequence: TGTGCCAGCAGCTTTTTTGCAGGTCTCCCCGGAAACACCATATATTTT. Complete variable domain (other parts from reference TRBV5-6 and TRBJ1-3): DAGVTQSPTHLIKTRGQQVTLRCSPKSGHDTVSWYQQALGQGPQFIFQYYEEEERQRGNFPDRFSGHQFPNYSSELNVNALLLGDSALYLCASSFFAGLPGNTIYFGEGSWLTVV.

The CDR3 is CASSLKGQGFNEAFF. The CDR3 region has the DNA TGCGCCAGCAGCTTGAAGGGACAGGGGTTTAATGAAGCTTTCTTT. This chain joins TRBV5-1 and TRBJ1-1; 10 positions match TRBD1. From germline, CDR1 is SGHRS and CDR2 YFSETQ. J gave up 7 bases and V 1 base, and 7 bases lay outside the gene matches. The CDR3 spans 15 residues.

J is TRBJ2-2 and V is TRBV7-8, with TRBD1 matching 8 bases. Germline-derived CDR1 and CDR2 are SGHVS and FQNEAQ. This CDR3 has 17 residues. Trimming took 1 base from V and 6 from J; bases not matched to a gene: 10. The CDR3 protein is CASSLVGSGGEPGELFF. The CDR3 DNA follows: TGTGCCAGCAGCTTAGTGGGGTCAGGGGGCGAACCCGGGGAGCTGTTTTTT.

The chain joins TRBV5-1 to TRBJ2-7, with a weak D call TRBD1 (7 bases). The V gene lost 3 bases and the J gene lost 3 bases, with 19 bases spanning the gap. This CDR3 has 16 residues. CDR1 and CDR2 (germline): SGHRS, YFSETQ. CDR3 loop: CASSSGDRRRDYEQYF. The CDR3 DNA is TGCGCCAGCAGCTCGGGGGACAGAAGACGGGACTACGAGCAGTACTTC.

In its sample, this clone was seen once. The V gene is TRBV4-2, the J gene TRBJ1-1, with D unclear. This CDR3 contains 15 residues. V was shortened by 0 bases and J by 0 bases, with 8 bases between the two germline ends. Per the germline V gene, CDR1 is LGHNA and CDR2 is YNFKEQ. CDR3 sequence (DNA): TGTGCCAGCAGCCAAGATCTATGGTTGAACACTGAAGCTTTCTTT. Protein: CASSQDLWLNTEAFF.

The chain has TRBV5-4 and TRBJ1-1; D not resolved. The CDR3 loop spans 15 amino acids. V was clipped by 7 bases and J by 1 base, with 17 bases between them. Germline CDR1 SGHNT, CDR2 YYREEE (reference sequence). The DNA of the CDR3 is TGTGCCAGCCATTCCGCTTTGCGGGGGAACACTGAAGCTTTCTTT. Residues: CASHSALRGNTEAFF.

V gene TRBV4-3 combines with J gene TRBJ2-7, with 7 bases aligning to TRBD1. CDR1 is LGHNA, CDR2 YSLEER, per germline. The CDR3 has 16 residues. V shed 5 bases and J 7 bases; nucleotides not matched to a gene: 17. CDR3 in amino acids: CASSKGTGAPPVEQYF. CDR3 sequence (DNA): TGCGCCAGCAGCAAGGGAACAGGGGCGCCCCCAGTAGAGCAGTACTTC.

The chain couples TRBV10-1 to TRBJ2-3; unclear D gene. Germline assignment: CDR1 WNHNN and CDR2 SYGVQD (reference sequence). V was cut by 0 bases and J by 5 bases, with 12 bases left in between. The CDR3 extends over 15 amino acids. In DNA, the CDR3 is TGCGCCAGCAGTGAGTCTGCTGTTTCGCGAGATACGCAGTATTTT. Translating it yields CASSESAVSRDTQYF.